This TCR beta chain was observed in a study of blood T cell repertoires in COVID-19. Germline V gene data show CDR1 as SGHTA and CDR2 as FQGTGA. The CDR3 runs 15 residues. V shed 5 bases and J 4 bases; nucleotides not matched to a gene: 10. Per the original methods: Scientists estimated how many nucleated cells there were by amplifying reference gene primers. Sequencing was performed with immunoSEQ multiplex PCR; in TCRdb, only in-frame clones are kept and a portion is missing. For V, J and clone size, that table is used; D and trimming come from the DNA. The sample consists of 200,000 to 250,000 clones, roughly 90% of them appearing once. This clone appeared once.

The TCR sequence derives from a woman in her sixties or seventies with acute or convalescent COVID-19. This chain links TRBV7-3 with TRBJ1-2; 7 bases are shared with TRBD1. The sequenced material came from peripheral blood. As DNA, the CDR3 is TGTGCCAGCAGCCTAGACGGACAGGCCCTCTATGGCTACACCTTC. It translates to CASSLDGQALYGYTF. Looking up the rest from reference TRBV7-3 and TRBJ1-2 gives the full variable domain: GAGVSQTPSNKVTEKGKYVELRCDPISGHTALYWYRQSLGQGPEFLIYFQGTGAADDSGLPNDRFFAVRPEGSVSTLKIQRTERGDSAVYLCASSLDGQALYGYTFGSGTRLTVV.